What follows are 7 T cell receptor beta chains derived from one specimen sequenced in a study of CD8 T cells in ankylosing spondylitis. One entry per CDR3 protein results from TCRdb running MiXCR on the 5' RACE reads. The table has roughly 130,000 distinct CDR3 sequences, roughly 15% seen once. Sequenced: blood, either unsorted or a sorted T cell fraction (not recorded which). These receptors were taken from a female donor with ankylosing spondylitis or in good health (not recorded which).

This clonotype was detected many times. The gene calls are TRBV15 and TRBJ1-6, with TRBD1 matching 7 bases. V shed 0 bases, J shed 12 bases, and the junction held 8 bases outside the gene matches. CDR1 and CDR2 (germline): LNHNV, YYDKDF (reference sequence). The CDR3 length is 15 residues. CDR3 DNA: TGTGCCACCAGCAGAGACCGGGACAGTTGGATACCCCTCCACTTT. As protein: CATSRDRDSWIPLHF.

In this sample, this clonotype turned up many times. For the CDR3, the DNA is TGTGCCAGCAGCTCACGCGCTGGGGGAGGCTATGGCTACACCTTC. Residues: CASSSRAGGGYGYTF. The chain uses TRBV7-3 and TRBJ1-2; possibly TRBD1 for D (5 bases). The length of the CDR3 is 15 residues. Trimming took 4 bases from V and 4 from J, leaving 16 bases between them. CDR1 SGHTA and CDR2 FQGTGA come from the germline V gene.

This clonotype was counted only a few times. The rearrangement links TRBV20-1 to TRBJ2-3; D not resolved. CDR1 DFQATT and CDR2 SNEGSKA come from the germline V gene (reference sequence). V dropped 6 bases and J dropped 0 bases, with 22 bases sitting between them. The CDR3 runs to 17 residues. The CDR3: CSAPVPGKVDSTDTQYF. The CDR3 DNA follows: TGCAGTGCCCCCGTTCCGGGCAAGGTGGATAGCACAGATACGCAGTATTTT.

There are many counts of this clonotype. This sequence joins TRBV20-1 and TRBJ2-2; 8 bases match TRBD2. Trimming at V came to 0 bases and at J to 0 bases, leaving 3 bases not matched to a gene. Germline lookup yields CDR1 DFQATT and CDR2 SNEGSKA (reference sequence). CDR3 length: 16 amino acids. The CDR3 nucleotides read TGCAGTGCTAGAGATGAGCGGGGGACGAACACCGGGGAGCTGTTTTTT. It is translated as CSARDERGTNTGELFF.

This clonotype was picked up many times. CDR3 loop: CASSPTLGANEQFF. The CDR3 DNA reads TGTGCCAGCAGCCCTACCCTAGGCGCCAATGAGCAGTTCTTC. The V and J genes are TRBV9 and TRBJ2-1; D gene uncertain. Germline V lookup: CDR1 SGDLS, CDR2 YYNGEE. The CDR3 length is 14 residues. Deletions cut 4 bases from V and 6 bases from J, with 14 bases between.

There are a few counts of this clonotype. The chain couples TRBV5-1 to TRBJ2-3, with D maybe TRBD1 (6 bases). The CDR3 has 15 residues. Germline CDR1 reads SGHRS; CDR2 reads YFSETQ. Trimming stripped 2 bases from V and 2 bases from J, with 12 bases between. CDR3 sequence (DNA): TGCGCCAGCAGCTTAACAGGGCCTTCCACAGATACGCAGTATTTT. The encoded protein is CASSLTGPSTDTQYF.

For this clonotype: A read error may explain this, as a much larger clone is one base away. This sequence joins TRBV29-1 and TRBJ2-1, with 9 bases that match TRBD2. This CDR3 region has 15 residues. Losses at the gene ends were 7 bases for V and 3 bases for J; bases not matched to a gene: 10. CDR1 is SQVTM, CDR2 ANQGSEA, per germline. CDR3 protein: CSGSTSGDFYNEQFF. In nucleotides, the CDR3 is TGCAGCGGGTCGACTAGCGGTGATTTCTACAATGAGCAGTTCTTC.